The 7 T cell receptor beta chains given below trace back to one sample, sequenced in a study of CD8+CD57+ T cells in acquired aplastic anemia. Before being chosen for sequencing, patients had shown CD8+CD57+ cell expansion by flow cytometry. Genomic DNA acted as the template from which TCR beta VDJ combination and CDR3 sequence profiling were carried out. Using its own MiXCR run on the reads, TCRdb lists one record per CDR3 protein. The sample carries roughly 120,000 distinct CDR3 sequences, approximately 50% recorded once. The specimen sequenced was sorted CD4+, CD8+, or CD8+CD57+ T cells (not recorded which) from PBMCs. The receptors were sampled from a human donor with aplastic anemia.

This clonotype was observed a single time. The chain couples TRBV15 to TRBJ2-1; TRBD2 matches 12 bases. The CDR3 totals 15 residues. After removal of 1 base from V and 6 bases from J, the junction contained 1 base not matched to a gene. Germline loops: CDR1 LNHNV, CDR2 YYDKDF (reference sequence). The CDR3 loop is CATSRGTSGTNEQFF. In DNA form, the CDR3 reads TGTGCCACCAGCAGAGGGACTAGCGGGACCAATGAGCAGTTCTTC.

This chain uses TRBV19 with TRBJ1-1; TRBD1 matches 11 bases. V was pared by 5 bases and J by 10 bases, with 6 bases of the junction left unmatched. The CDR3 runs to 13 residues. Germline-derived CDR1 and CDR2 are LNHDA and SQIVND (reference sequence). In nucleotides, the CDR3 is TGTGCCAGTAGTGCCCTGGACAGGGGGCGAGCTTTCTTT. Translation gives CASSALDRGRAFF.

This sequence joins TRBV19 and TRBJ1-2; 7 nucleotides match TRBD1. The V segment lost 4 bases and the J segment 8 bases; nucleotides outside the gene matches: 4. CDR1 and CDR2 from the germline V gene are LNHDA and SQIVND (reference sequence). CDR3 size: 12 residues. In DNA form, the CDR3 reads TGTGCCAGTAGTACCACAGGGGAAGGCTACACCTTC. It is translated as CASSTTGEGYTF.

The sample holds a few counts of this clonotype. V usage is TRBV29-1 and J usage is TRBJ2-3; D might be TRBD2 (6 bases). Germline values: CDR1 SQVTM, CDR2 ANQGSEA. This CDR3 region has 16 residues. Trimming removed 3 bases at V and 6 bases at J, with 22 bases between. The CDR3 nucleotides are TGCAGCGTTGAGGGGGGTTACCCCTACCACGAGGATACGCAGTATTTT. Translated: CSVEGGYPYHEDTQYF.

This clonotype was seen a few times. The chain uses TRBV19 and TRBJ2-3, with 9 bases aligning to TRBD2. The germline CDR1 and CDR2 sequences are LNHDA and SQIVND (reference sequence). CDR3 size: 14 residues. V shed 6 bases and J 4 bases; nucleotides not matched to a gene: 5. The CDR3 DNA reads as TGTGCCAGTAGGCGGACTAGCGCATCAGATACGCAGTATTTT. Protein product: CASRRTSASDTQYF. Variable domain in full (rest from reference TRBV19 and TRBJ2-3): DGGITQSPKYLFRKEGQNVTLSCEQNLNHDAMYWYRQDPGQGLRLIYYSQIVNDFQKGDIAEGYSVSREKKESFPLTVTSAQKNPTAFYLCASRRTSASDTQYFGPGTRLTVL.

This rearrangement joins TRBV20-1 to TRBJ1-1; D ambiguous. The CDR3 covers 14 residues. CDR1 DFQATT and CDR2 SNEGSKA come from the germline V gene (reference sequence). Trimming pared 1 base from V and 1 base from J, leaving 10 bases between. The CDR3, as DNA: TGCAGTGCTAGAGGGTTCGAGGCGAACACTGAAGCTTTCTTT. Its translation: CSARGFEANTEAFF.

This clonotype was observed once. The rearrangement uses TRBV5-1 and TRBJ2-1; no reliable D call. V was trimmed by 2 bases and J by 8 bases, leaving 8 bases between them. CDR1 SGHRS and CDR2 YFSETQ come from the germline V gene. The CDR3 runs 12 residues. The DNA for the CDR3 is TGCGCCAGCAGCTTATGGTCAGATGAGCAGTTCTTC. Translation: CASSLWSDEQFF.